The sequence of this T cell receptor (beta chain) was determined in a study of CD8 T cells in Susac syndrome. Reverse transcription of roughly 0.5 to 1 ug RNA used random hexamers. A multiplex approach, immunoSEQ multiplex PCR, amplified TCR beta CDR3 across 54 Vbeta and 13 Jbeta. TCRdb re-called the immunoSEQ multiplex PCR reads with MiXCR, one entry per CDR3 protein. Of approximately 190,000 distinct CDR3 sequences in the sample, around 95% were seen once. Trimming removed 4 bases from V and 1 base from J, with 11 bases in between. The CDR3 sequence is 13 residues long. CDR1 and CDR2 from the germline V gene are SQVTM and ANQGSEA.

The receptor comes from a human donor with Susac syndrome. The source material was CD4+ T cells from PBMCs. This sequence joins TRBV29-1 and TRBJ2-7; D is unresolved. The CDR3 coding sequence is TGCAGCGTTGCAGCCGTATCTTCCTACGAGCAGTACTTC. It is translated as CSVAAVSSYEQYF.